One T cell receptor beta chain is described in this entry. The data derive from a study of technical replicates of blood from several donors. Profiling relied on immunoSEQ multiplex PCR, and the TCRdb table lists in-frame clones only, not all of them. The sample lists tens of thousands of clones, about 95% occurring once. V lost 7 bases to trimming and J lost 8 bases; unmatched junction nucleotides: 13. The CDR3 totals 15 residues. Germline CDR1 is SQVTM and CDR2 is ANQGSEA. This clonotype originated in a human donor in good health. Some clones in this sample may be carry-over from other donors' samples. Material for sequencing was PBMCs. The chain links TRBV29-1 to TRBJ2-3; TRBD1 agrees at 12 bases. The CDR3 here is CSAKPPGQGAGTQYF. The CDR3 coding sequence is TGCAGCGCTAAACCCCCGGGACAGGGGGCAGGTACGCAGTATTTT.